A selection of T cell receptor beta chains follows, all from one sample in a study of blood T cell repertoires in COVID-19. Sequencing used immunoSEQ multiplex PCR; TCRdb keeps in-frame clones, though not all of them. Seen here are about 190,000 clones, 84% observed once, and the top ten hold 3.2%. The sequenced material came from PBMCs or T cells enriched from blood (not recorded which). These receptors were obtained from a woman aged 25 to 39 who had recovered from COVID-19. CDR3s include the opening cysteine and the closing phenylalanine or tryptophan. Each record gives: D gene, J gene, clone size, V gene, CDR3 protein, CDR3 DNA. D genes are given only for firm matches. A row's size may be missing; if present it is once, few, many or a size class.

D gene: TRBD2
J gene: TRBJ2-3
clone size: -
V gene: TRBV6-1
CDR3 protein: CASSEAYASGPSTDTQYF
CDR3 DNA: TGTGCCAGCAGTGAAGCGTATGCTAGCGGCCCTAGCACAGATACGCAGTATTTT

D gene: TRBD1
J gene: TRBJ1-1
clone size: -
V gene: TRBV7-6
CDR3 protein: CASSTPTGGGTEAFF
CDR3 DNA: TGTGCCAGCAGCACCCCGACAGGGGGCGGAACTGAAGCTTTCTTT

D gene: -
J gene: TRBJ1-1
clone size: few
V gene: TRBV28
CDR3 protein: CASSLLQNTEAFF
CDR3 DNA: TGTGCCAGCAGTTTGTTACAGAACACTGAAGCTTTCTTT

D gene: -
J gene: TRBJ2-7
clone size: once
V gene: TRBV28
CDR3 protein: CASSTTPLGNYEQYF
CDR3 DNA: TGTGCCAGCTCCACTACACCCCTGGGTAACTACGAGCAGTACTTC

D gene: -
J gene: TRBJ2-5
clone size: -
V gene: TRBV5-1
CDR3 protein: CASSLDGAETQYF
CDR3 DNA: TGCGCCAGCAGCTTGGATGGGGCAGAGACCCAGTACTTC

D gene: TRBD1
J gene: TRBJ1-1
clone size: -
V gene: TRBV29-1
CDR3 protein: CSAGQGALTEAFF
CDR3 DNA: TGCAGCGCAGGACAGGGAGCCTTAACTGAAGCTTTCTTT

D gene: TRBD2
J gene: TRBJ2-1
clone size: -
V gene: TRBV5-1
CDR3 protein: CASSFPTSGGALYNEQFF
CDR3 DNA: TGCGCCAGCAGCTTTCCTACTAGCGGGGGGGCCCTCTACAATGAGCAGTTCTTC

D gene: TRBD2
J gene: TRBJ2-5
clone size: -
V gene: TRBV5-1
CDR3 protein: CASSPAGGETQYF
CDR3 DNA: TGCGCCAGCAGCCCAGCGGGAGGGGAGACCCAGTACTTC

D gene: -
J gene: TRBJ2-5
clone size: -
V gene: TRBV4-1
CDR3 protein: CASSQETGGTRETQYF
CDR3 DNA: TGCGCCAGCAGCCAAGAGACAGGTGGAACCAGGGAGACCCAGTACTTC

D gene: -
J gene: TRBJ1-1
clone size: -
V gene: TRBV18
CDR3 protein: CASSPLQLLEAFF
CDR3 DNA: TGTGCCAGCTCACCACTACAGTTGCTTGAAGCTTTCTTT

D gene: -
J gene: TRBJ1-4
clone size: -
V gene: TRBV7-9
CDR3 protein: CASSLSLDTEKLFF
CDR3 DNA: TGTGCCAGCAGCTTAAGTTTGGACACCGAAAAACTGTTTTTT

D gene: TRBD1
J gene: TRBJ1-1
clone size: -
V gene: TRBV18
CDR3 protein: CASSPTMTGGDVMNTEAFF
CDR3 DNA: TGTGCCAGCTCACCGACAATGACAGGGGGCGATGTCATGAACACTGAAGCTTTCTTT

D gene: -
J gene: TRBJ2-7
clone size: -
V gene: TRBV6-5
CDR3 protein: CASSYSFGSGYEQYF
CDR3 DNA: TGTGCCAGCAGTTACTCTTTCGGGAGCGGCTACGAGCAGTACTTC

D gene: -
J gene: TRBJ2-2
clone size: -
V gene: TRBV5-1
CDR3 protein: CASSLDSLNTGELFF
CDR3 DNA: TGCGCCAGCAGCCTTGACAGCCTTAACACCGGGGAGCTGTTTTTT

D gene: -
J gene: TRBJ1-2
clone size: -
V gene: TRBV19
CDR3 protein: CASSKYGSYGYTF
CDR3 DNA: TGTGCCAGTAGTAAGTACGGGTCCTACGGCTACACCTTC

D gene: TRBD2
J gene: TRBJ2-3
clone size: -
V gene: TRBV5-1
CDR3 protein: CASSGSSGSNTDTQYF
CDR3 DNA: TGCGCCAGCAGCGGCTCTAGCGGGTCGAACACAGATACGCAGTATTTT

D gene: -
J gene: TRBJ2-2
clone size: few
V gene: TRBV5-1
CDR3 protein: CASSSTGSNTGELFF
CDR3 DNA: TGCGCCAGCAGCTCAACAGGATCGAACACCGGGGAGCTGTTTTTT

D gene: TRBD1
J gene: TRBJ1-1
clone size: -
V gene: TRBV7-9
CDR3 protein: CAGMGARGSYGDTEAFF
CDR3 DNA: TGTGCCGGTATGGGGGCCAGGGGGTCGTATGGGGACACTGAAGCTTTCTTT

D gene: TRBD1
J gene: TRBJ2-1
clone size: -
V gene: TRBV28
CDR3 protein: CASSWVGGAYNEQFF
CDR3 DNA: TGTGCCAGCAGTTGGGTAGGGGGCGCCTACAATGAGCAGTTCTTC

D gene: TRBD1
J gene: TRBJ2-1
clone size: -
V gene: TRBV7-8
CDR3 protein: CASSPGGRDWHWDEQFF
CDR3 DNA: TGTGCCAGCAGCCCAGGGGGCCGGGACTGGCATTGGGATGAGCAGTTCTTC

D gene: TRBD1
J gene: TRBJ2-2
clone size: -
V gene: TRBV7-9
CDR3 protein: CASSRTSGQDTGELFF
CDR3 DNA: TGTGCCAGCAGTCGAACTTCGGGACAGGACACCGGGGAGCTGTTTTTT

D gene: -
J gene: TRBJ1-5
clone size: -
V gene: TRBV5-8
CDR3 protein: CASSLARNRVPQHF
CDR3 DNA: TGTGCCAGCAGCTTGGCGAGAAACCGGGTGCCCCAGCATTTT

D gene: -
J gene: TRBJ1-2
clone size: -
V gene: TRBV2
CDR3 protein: CATQPQHFPSYGYTF
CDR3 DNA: TGTGCCACCCAACCCCAACATTTCCCTAGCTATGGCTACACCTTC

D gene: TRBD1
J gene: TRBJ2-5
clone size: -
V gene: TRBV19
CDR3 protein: CASSSPRDRGQETQYF
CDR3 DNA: TGTGCCAGTAGTAGCCCCCGGGACAGGGGCCAAGAGACCCAGTACTTC

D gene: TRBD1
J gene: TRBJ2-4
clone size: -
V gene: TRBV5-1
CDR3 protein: CASSTTGTGLAKNIQYF
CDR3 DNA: TGCGCCAGCAGCACGACCGGGACAGGGTTAGCCAAAAACATTCAGTACTTC

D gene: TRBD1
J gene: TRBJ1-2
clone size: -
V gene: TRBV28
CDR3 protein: CASSYTKPGQGRGYTF
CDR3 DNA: TGTGCCAGCAGTTACACTAAACCGGGACAGGGTCGGGGCTACACCTTC

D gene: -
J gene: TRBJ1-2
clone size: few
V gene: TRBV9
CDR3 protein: CASSGGPLSYGYTF
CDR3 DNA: TGTGCCAGCAGCGGGGGGCCCTTATCCTATGGCTACACCTTC

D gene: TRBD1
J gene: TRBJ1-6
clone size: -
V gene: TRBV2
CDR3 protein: CASSGTGKNSPLHF
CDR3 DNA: TGTGCCAGCAGCGGGACAGGGAAGAATTCACCCCTCCACTTT

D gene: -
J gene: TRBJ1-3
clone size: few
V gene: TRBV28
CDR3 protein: CASRSPAGNTIYF
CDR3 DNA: TGTGCCAGCAGGAGCCCGGCTGGAAACACCATATATTTT

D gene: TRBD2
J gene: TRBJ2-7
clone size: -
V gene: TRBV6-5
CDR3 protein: CASSATSGSTYEQYF
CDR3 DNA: TGTGCCAGCAGCGCGACTAGCGGGAGTACCTACGAGCAGTACTTC

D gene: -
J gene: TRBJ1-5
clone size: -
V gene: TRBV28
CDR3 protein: CASSSLRGMSSNQPQHF
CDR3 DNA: TGTGCCAGCAGTTCCCTCCGAGGTATGAGTAGCAATCAGCCCCAGCATTTT

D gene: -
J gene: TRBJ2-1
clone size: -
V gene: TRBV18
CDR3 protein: CASSPVRRRDGEQFF
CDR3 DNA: TGTGCCAGCTCACCGGTAAGGAGGCGGGATGGTGAGCAGTTCTTC

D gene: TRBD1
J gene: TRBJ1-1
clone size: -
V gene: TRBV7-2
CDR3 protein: CASTPPYRGSTNAEAFF
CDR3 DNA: TGTGCCAGCACGCCGCCATACAGGGGCTCTACGAACGCTGAAGCTTTCTTT

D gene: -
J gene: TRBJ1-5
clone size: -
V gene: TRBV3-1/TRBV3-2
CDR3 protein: CASSQGDRPMQPQHF
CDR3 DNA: TGTGCCAGCAGCCAAGGAGACAGACCAATGCAGCCCCAGCATTTT

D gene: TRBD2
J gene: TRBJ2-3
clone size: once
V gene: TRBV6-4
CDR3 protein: CASSEASGTDTQYF
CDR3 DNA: TGTGCCAGCAGTGAGGCTAGCGGGACAGATACGCAGTATTTT

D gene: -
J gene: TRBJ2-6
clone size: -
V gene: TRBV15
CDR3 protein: CATSSPGAGANVLTF
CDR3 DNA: TGTGCCACCAGCAGTCCCGGGGCTGGGGCCAACGTCCTGACTTTC

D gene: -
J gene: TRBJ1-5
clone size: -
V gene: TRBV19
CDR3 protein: CASSIKRGTSQPQHF
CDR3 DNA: TGTGCCAGTAGTATTAAACGCGGCACGTCCCAGCCCCAGCATTTT

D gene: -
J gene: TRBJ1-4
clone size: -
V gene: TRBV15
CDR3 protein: CATSRDGNEKLFF
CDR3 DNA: TGTGCCACCAGCAGAGACGGTAATGAAAAACTGTTTTTT

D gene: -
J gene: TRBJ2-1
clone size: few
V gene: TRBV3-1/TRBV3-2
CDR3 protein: CASSQDPGHSYNEQFF
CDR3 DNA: TGTGCCAGCAGCCAAGATCCCGGTCACTCCTACAATGAGCAGTTCTTC

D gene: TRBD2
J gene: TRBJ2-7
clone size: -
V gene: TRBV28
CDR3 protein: CASSEGLAGISYEQYF
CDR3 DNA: TGTGCCAGCAGTGAGGGACTAGCGGGGATATCCTACGAGCAGTACTTC

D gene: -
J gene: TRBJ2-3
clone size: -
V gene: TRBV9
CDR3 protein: CASSVATGRGTDTQYF
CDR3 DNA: TGTGCCAGCAGCGTAGCAACAGGGAGGGGCACAGATACGCAGTATTTT

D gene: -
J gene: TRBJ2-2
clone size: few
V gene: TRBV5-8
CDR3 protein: CASSSGEGDTGELFF
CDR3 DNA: TGTGCCAGCAGCTCAGGGGAGGGTGACACCGGGGAGCTGTTTTTT

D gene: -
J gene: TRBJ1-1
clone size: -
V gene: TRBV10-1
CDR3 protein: CASSHPPGTMNTEAFF
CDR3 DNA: TGCGCCAGCAGTCACCCACCCGGGACTATGAACACTGAAGCTTTCTTT